This TCR beta chain comes out of a study of blood T cells in healthy people across ages. Alongside a J-beta primer mix, a sample-barcoded 5' primer served in a second PCR lasting 7 to 11 cycles. Unique molecular identifiers of 12 random nucleotides labeled each cDNA. TCRdb fed the 5' RACE reads into MiXCR, producing one record per CDR3 protein. This table has around 940,000 distinct CDR3 sequences, approximately 50% appearing once. The draw of peripheral blood yielded around 10 milliliters from each donor. Germline CDR1 SGHRS, CDR2 YFSETQ. The CDR3 is 14 residues long. Trimming cost V 0 bases and J 11 bases; bases outside gene matches: 7.

The J gene is TRBJ1-1, the V gene TRBV5-1; 10 positions match TRBD1. This TCR was sampled from an older woman in good health. Sequencing was performed on blood. The CDR3 loop reads CASSLAGTGAFAFF. For the CDR3, the DNA is TGCGCCAGCAGCTTGGCTGGGACAGGGGCTTTCGCTTTCTTT. Full variable domain (remainder filled in from reference TRBV5-1 and TRBJ1-1): KAGVTQTPRYLIKTRGQQVTLSCSPISGHRSVSWYQQTPGQGLQFLFEYFSETQRNKGNFPGRFSGRQFSNSRSEMNVSTLELGDSALYLCASSLAGTGAFAFFGQGTRLTVV.